This T cell receptor (beta chain) stems from a study of T cells after yellow fever vaccination. Background on the study: Fractions of low cell number were prepared using SMART-Seq v4 Ultra Low Input. Study-wide results and caveats: The presence of abundant clonotypes contaminating from the bulk population was possible in FACS-sorted repertoires. Reappearance after the booster was seen for most primary-vaccination clones, at 95% to 97% CD4 and around 88% CD8.

5'RACE template switching generated TCR cDNA, adding a universal primer site and UMIs. A single record per CDR3 protein comes from TCRdb applying MiXCR to the 5' RACE reads. The data hold about 350,000 distinct CDR3 sequences, with over 4% observed a single time. Germline V gives CDR1 SGHTA, CDR2 FQGNSA. This CDR3 has 15 residues. V lost 4 bases to trimming and J lost 0 bases, with 12 bases between them. This clonotype appeared a few times. The antigen remains undetermined. This chain uses TRBV7-2 with TRBJ2-5; perhaps TRBD1 as D (5 bases). Sequences were derived from PBMCs, sampled 5 days after the yellow fever booster vaccination. This receptor was identified in a man in his late teens or twenties who received the YFV17D yellow fever vaccine. CDR3 protein: CASSSPPGYQETQYF. Here the CDR3 DNA reads TGTGCCAGCAGCTCACCACCAGGGTACCAAGAGACCCAGTACTTC. The full variable domain, its missing parts supplied by reference TRBV7-2 and TRBJ2-5, is GAGVSQSPSNKVTEKGKDVELRCDPISGHTALYWYRQSLGQGLEFLIYFQGNSAPDKSGLPSDRFSAERTGGSVSTLTIQRTQQEDSAVYLCASSSPPGYQETQYFGPGTRLLVL.